These 25 T cell receptor beta chains were sequenced from one sample in a study of T cell changes during pregnancy in multiple sclerosis. The protocol was immunoSEQ multiplex PCR, while the TCRdb copy is restricted to in-frame clones and leaves out a portion. In the table there are around 100,000 clones, around 92% of which are singletons. Material: peripheral blood, obtained after pregnancy. Source of these receptors: a female donor with multiple sclerosis, enrolled in a pregnancy study.

This rearrangement joins TRBV6-6 to TRBJ2-3, with 7 positions matching TRBD1. V lost 7 bases and J lost 2; bases outside the gene matches: 12. The CDR3 contains 16 residues. Germline CDR1 and CDR2: MNHNY and SVGAGI (reference sequence). CDR3 bases: TGTGCCAGCAAAACGGCCGGGACAGCCGCCACAGATACGCAGTATTTT. Its translation: CASKTAGTAATDTQYF.

V is TRBV27 and J is TRBJ2-1; D is unclear. From germline, CDR1 is MNHEY and CDR2 SMNVEV (reference sequence). V was pared by 6 bases and J by 6 bases, with 15 bases between. The CDR3 has 14 residues. The CDR3 loop is CASSTKTPGNEQFF. The CDR3 bases are TGTGCCAGCAGCACTAAGACCCCGGGCAATGAGCAGTTCTTC.

The chain couples TRBV5-1 to TRBJ2-6; TRBD2 is a possible D gene (5 bases). V gave up 0 bases and J gave up 2 bases, with 18 bases separating them. CDR3 size: 19 residues. Germline CDR1 SGHRS, CDR2 YFSETQ. The chain's CDR3 is CASSLDGSFSAPGANVLTF. CDR3 DNA sequence: TGCGCCAGCAGCTTGGATGGGAGTTTCTCTGCCCCTGGGGCCAACGTCCTGACTTTC.

The chain carries TRBV12-5 and TRBJ2-5, with D tentatively TRBD2 (6 bases). Germline V gene lookup returns CDR1 LGHNT and CDR2 FRNRAP. The V gene lost 2 bases and the J gene lost 5 bases, with 9 bases spanning the gap. The CDR3 runs to 13 residues. The CDR3 loop reads CASGLSGTETQYF. The CDR3 bases are TGTGCTAGTGGTTTGTCAGGGACTGAGACCCAGTACTTC.

The chain couples TRBV11-2 to TRBJ2-7; TRBD1 matches 7 bases. CDR1 SGHAT and CDR2 FQNNGV come from the germline V gene. CDR3 length: 15 residues. The J segment lost 4 bases and the V segment lost 5 bases, leaving 11 bases of the junction unmatched. CDR3 residues: CASSPLVRGRYEQYF. The CDR3 region has the DNA TGTGCCAGCAGCCCACTCGTAAGGGGGCGGTACGAGCAGTACTTC.

V usage is TRBV4-2 and J usage is TRBJ2-6, with 9 bases lining up with TRBD1. The CDR3 is made up of 20 amino acids. V was clipped by 0 bases and J by 0 bases; unmatched bases: 9. Germline V gene data show CDR1 as LGHNA and CDR2 as YNFKEQ. CDR3 DNA sequence: TGTGCCAGCAGCCAAGATCCAGTGGGACAGGGCTTCTCTGGGGCCAACGTCCTGACTTTC. Translating it yields CASSQDPVGQGFSGANVLTF.

This chain connects TRBV11-3 to TRBJ2-1, with 12 nucleotides matching TRBD2. J lost 7 bases, V lost 5 bases, and 9 bases had no gene match. This CDR3 comprises 16 residues. The germline V gene encodes CDR1 SGHNT and CDR2 YENEEA. CDR3 sequence: CASSKRLAGVKNEQFF. The CDR3 region has the DNA TGTGCCAGCAGCAAACGACTAGCGGGAGTAAAAAATGAGCAGTTCTTC.

The chain recombines TRBV18 with TRBJ1-2; 9 bases are a match to TRBD1. From germline, CDR1 is KGHSH and CDR2 LQKENI. V lost 5 bases to trimming and J lost 2 bases; unmatched junction nucleotides: 9. The CDR3 runs 16 residues. As DNA, the CDR3 is TGTGCCAGCTCATCAAGCTTGACAGGGGGGAACTATGGCTACACCTTC. This codes for CASSSSLTGGNYGYTF.

This clone was detected only once. The J gene is TRBJ2-7, the V gene TRBV13; 15 positions match TRBD2. The CDR3 runs to 18 residues. Germline CDR1 PRHDT, CDR2 FYEKMQ (reference sequence). V lost 5 bases to trimming and J lost 0 bases; unmatched junction nucleotides: 8. Here the CDR3 reads CASSPGTSGGPSSYEQYF. CDR3 coding DNA: TGTGCCAGCAGCCCAGGGACTAGCGGGGGGCCCAGCTCCTACGAGCAGTACTTC.

This chain connects TRBV10-3 to TRBJ1-1, with D maybe TRBD1 (5 bases). The germline gives CDR1 ENHRY, CDR2 SYGVKD. CDR3 length: 14 residues. V was cut by 4 bases and J by 3 bases, with 12 bases left in between. CDR3 sequence: CAISVTGLDTEAFF. The CDR3 coding sequence is TGTGCCATCAGTGTTACAGGTCTTGACACTGAAGCTTTCTTT.

The chain's CDR3 is CANRDSYEQYF. In nucleotides, the CDR3 is TGTGCCAACCGGGACAGCTACGAGCAGTACTTC. This sequence joins TRBV21-1 and TRBJ2-7; the table names TRBD1, a call not compared with the DNA. TRBV21-1 represents a pseudogene. The CDR3 covers 11 residues.

The table lists this clone with a count of one. V and J are TRBV9 and TRBJ1-6, with a tentative D call TRBD1 (5 bases). CDR3 length equals 14 residues. V was trimmed by 6 bases and J by 6 bases, leaving 13 bases between them. The germline V gene encodes CDR1 SGDLS and CDR2 YYNGEE. The CDR3 region has the DNA TGTGCCAGCAATACAGGTTCCATTAATTCACCCCTCCACTTT. This sequence encodes CASNTGSINSPLHF.

The genes are TRBV11-1 and TRBJ2-7, with 10 bases identical to TRBD2. CDR1 is SGHAT and CDR2 is FQDESV in the germline V gene (reference sequence). The CDR3 contains 16 residues. The junction had 13 bases not matched to a gene; V was cut back by 5 bases and J by 6 bases. CDR3: CASSIRRASGGVEQYF. The DNA for the CDR3 is TGTGCCAGCAGCATCCGGAGGGCTAGCGGGGGTGTCGAGCAGTACTTC. Full variable domain (rest looked up from reference TRBV11-1 and TRBJ2-7): EAEVAQSPRYKITEKSQAVAFWCDPISGHATLYWYRQILGQGPELLVQFQDESVVDDSQLPKDRFSAERLKGVDSTLKIQPAELGDSAMYLCASSIRRASGGVEQYFGPGTRLTVT.

This chain connects TRBV19 to TRBJ2-1; 11 bases are shared with TRBD2. CDR3 length: 16 residues. CDR1 LNHDA and CDR2 SQIVND come from the germline V gene (reference sequence). J was trimmed by 4 bases and V by 6 bases; bases with no gene match: 8. The CDR3 bases are TGTGCCAGTAGAAAATCCGGGACTAGCGGTTACAATGAGCAGTTCTTC. The encoded protein is CASRKSGTSGYNEQFF.

CDR3 nucleotide sequence: TGTGCCAGCAGCTTAATTGCGGGAGGGCCTGGTAATGAGCAGTTCTTC. It codes for CASSLIAGGPGNEQFF. This sequence joins TRBV7-3 and TRBJ2-1; 9 nucleotides agree with TRBD2. This CDR3 has 16 residues. The V gene end was trimmed by 1 base and the J gene end by 7 bases; junction bases not matched to a gene: 8. Per germline, CDR1 SGHTA and CDR2 FQGTGA. Drawing the rest from reference TRBV7-3 and TRBJ2-1, the complete variable domain is GAGVSQTPSNKVTEKGKYVELRCDPISGHTALYWYRQSLGQGPEFLIYFQGTGAADDSGLPNDRFFAVRPEGSVSTLKIQRTERGDSAVYLCASSLIAGGPGNEQFFGPGTRLTVL.

This chain connects TRBV7-6 to TRBJ1-4; 8 nucleotides line up with TRBD1. CDR1 SGHVS and CDR2 FNYEAQ come from the germline V gene. The trim removed 1 base at V and 7 bases at J, leaving 8 bases unmatched. The length of the CDR3 is 16 residues. CDR3: CASSLDSAGGFEKLFF. CDR3 DNA sequence: TGTGCCAGCAGCTTAGATTCCGCAGGGGGCTTTGAAAAACTGTTTTTT.

V usage is TRBV6-1 and J usage is TRBJ1-5, with 11 nucleotides matching TRBD1. The CDR3 extends over 14 amino acids. After removal of 3 bases from V and 7 bases from J, the junction contained 2 bases not matched to a gene. CDR1 and CDR2 from the germline V gene are MNHNS and SASEGT. CDR3 coding DNA: TGTGCCAGCAGTGAGGGACAGGGGGGCCAGCCCCAGCATTTT. This translates into CASSEGQGGQPQHF.

The rearrangement joins TRBV27 to TRBJ1-2, with TRBD1 matching 7 bases. CDR1 MNHEY and CDR2 SMNVEV come from the germline V gene (reference sequence). The CDR3 covers 14 residues. The ends lost 10 bases at V and 7 bases at J; junction bases unmatched: 15. CDR3 nucleotide sequence: TGTGCCACCCATCCCCTTGACAGGGACGGTGGCTACACCTTC. Translated: CATHPLDRDGGYTF.

This chain links TRBV29-1 with TRBJ2-1; 7 bases map to TRBD1. The CDR3 is made up of 15 amino acids. Germline lookup yields CDR1 SQVTM and CDR2 ANQGSEA. With 1 base clipped from V and 2 bases from J, the junction kept 5 bases outside the gene matches. CDR3 sequence reads: CSVEGGGKTYNEQFF. CDR3 coding DNA: TGCAGCGTTGAAGGAGGGGGCAAAACCTACAATGAGCAGTTCTTC.

The CDR3 DNA sequence: TGTGCCAGCAGCTTATCCCCGGAGCGACGCACAGATACGCAGTATTTT. It specifies CASSLSPERRTDTQYF. The V and J genes are TRBV7-3 and TRBJ2-3; D unresolved. The CDR3 loop spans 16 amino acids. Trimming cost V 2 bases and J 1 base, with 13 bases left between them. CDR1 SGHTA and CDR2 FQGTGA come from the germline V gene.

The chain is built from TRBV18 and TRBJ2-7; TRBD1 agrees at 11 bases. V shed 2 bases and J 5 bases; nucleotides not matched to a gene: 8. Germline V gives CDR1 KGHSH, CDR2 LQKENI. The CDR3 consists of 16 residues. Here the CDR3 reads CASSPVGTGGSNEQYF. The CDR3, as DNA: TGTGCCAGCTCACCAGTAGGGACAGGGGGTTCCAACGAGCAGTACTTC.

This clone was found a few times. Written as DNA, the CDR3 is TGTGCCAGCAGTCCAGGGACAGGGTATGGCTACACCTTC. It is translated as CASSPGTGYGYTF. The chain couples TRBV11-3 to TRBJ1-2; 9 nucleotides match TRBD1. CDR1 is SGHNT, CDR2 YENEEA, per germline. The CDR3 is made up of 13 amino acids. The J segment lost 5 bases and the V segment lost 6 bases, leaving 4 bases of the junction unmatched. The full variable domain, its missing parts supplied by reference TRBV11-3 and TRBJ1-2, is EAGVVQSPRYKIIEKKQPVAFWCNPISGHNTLYWYLQNLGQGPELLIRYENEEAVDDSQLPKDRFSAERLKGVDSTLKIQPAELGDSAVYLCASSPGTGYGYTFGSGTRLTVV.

This chain joins TRBV7-9 and TRBJ1-2; D is unresolved. The length of the CDR3 is 16 residues. Germline CDR1 is SEHNR and CDR2 is FQNEAQ (reference sequence). The germline V and J ends were trimmed by 6 bases and 2 bases, with 19 bases remaining between them. CDR3 nucleotide sequence: TGTGCCAGCAGTCAATCCGAGGTAGAGAGAAACTATGGCTACACCTTC. It codes for CASSQSEVERNYGYTF.

The V and J genes are TRBV7-9 and TRBJ2-7; 8 positions agree with TRBD2. CDR3 size: 14 residues. The V gene's germline CDR1 is SEHNR and CDR2 FQNEAQ (reference sequence). V gave up 2 bases and J gave up 3 bases; unmatched junction bases: 3. CDR3 in amino acids: CASSLNSGSYEQYF. For the CDR3, the DNA is TGTGCCAGCAGCTTAAACAGCGGGAGCTACGAGCAGTACTTC.

Concerning this clone: Other DNA sequences from this sample encode an identical CDR3 as well. The chain employs TRBV11-3 and TRBJ2-7; 7 bases match TRBD2. With V trimmed by 3 bases and J by 3 bases, 2 bases remained unmatched. Germline values: CDR1 SGHNT, CDR2 YENEEA. The CDR3 consists of 13 residues. This chain's CDR3 is CASSFRGGYEQYF. The CDR3 DNA reads as TGTGCCAGCAGCTTTCGCGGGGGCTACGAGCAGTACTTC.